This T cell receptor beta chain was sequenced in a study of cytomegalovirus exposure and HLA in healthy donors. Study-level points and caveats: An observed cluster of highly shared sequence variants was recorded as a likely sequencing artifact.

60 Vbeta and 13 Jbeta primers were used in PCR. The data were produced by immunoSEQ multiplex PCR, yet TCRdb's version contains in-frame clones alone and is incomplete. The sample records about 160,000 clones, approximately 80% being singletons. On this clone itself: The antigen remains undetermined. Other DNA sequences from this sample encode an identical CDR3 as well.

Losses at the gene ends were 2 bases for V and 9 bases for J; bases not matched to a gene: 12. The CDR3 is 16 residues long. In germline, CDR1 is MGHDK, CDR2 SYGVNS. The origin of this receptor is a man aged 18 to 29 in good health and CMV-seropositive. The gene calls are TRBV25-1 and TRBJ2-1; 8 bases are shared with TRBD2. The specimen was PBMCs. CDR3 protein: CASSERLAGGVGEQFF. The CDR3 DNA follows: TGTGCCAGCAGTGAACGACTGGCGGGAGGAGTGGGTGAGCAGTTCTTC.